This T cell receptor beta chain came from a study of tumor-infiltrating lymphocytes in oesophageal squamous cell carcinoma (dated by TCRdb to 2016 to 2017). Concerning this clonotype: The target of this receptor is not known. The sample holds no much larger clone one base away, and base qualities are not on file.

The CDR3 numbers 12 residues from cysteine through phenylalanine. Just the 36-base CDR3 DNA is kept, in frame starting at base 1. CDR1 MDHEN and CDR2 SYDVKM were looked up in the germline V gene. The protocol used for the library was PCR. The data were produced on an Illumina HiSeq 2000. Starting from the raw public reads, TCRdb applied fastp trimming at Q25, assembled clones with MiXCR and retained in-frame beta chains. Each CDR3 protein appears once, grouped with its most common genes and DNA. Recorded for this sample are some 15,000 distinct CDR3 sequences; 44% of them occurred a single time. Together, the top ten hold around 40% of the sample.

This clonotype was sampled from a female donor with esophageal squamous cell carcinoma. The V gene is TRBV28 and the J gene is TRBJ2-1, with the D gene not clear enough to name. Gene TRBJ2-7 matches the end of the DNA better, so the J call may be wrong. The specimen was blood. The DNA reads as follows: TGTGCCAGCAGTTTAATAGCCTACGAGCAGTACTTC. Translated, this is CASSLIAYEQYF.